This TCR beta chain comes out of a study of T cell changes during pregnancy in multiple sclerosis. Sequenced by immunoSEQ multiplex PCR; TCRdb stores in-frame clones only, minus some. The sample lists 50,000 to 70,000 clones, over 75% occurring once. This clone showed up just once. CDR1 is MNHEY and CDR2 is SMNVEV in the germline V gene (reference sequence). The CDR3 consists of 11 residues. V was shortened by 11 bases and J by 8 bases, with 13 bases between the two germline ends. The receptor was isolated from a female donor with multiple sclerosis, enrolled in a pregnancy study. The rearrangement joins TRBV27 to TRBJ1-3; D gene uncertain. The starting material was CD8+ T cells from peripheral blood mononuclear cells, obtained before pregnancy. DNA of the CDR3: TGTGCCTGCTACGGCGGAGACACCATATATTTT. Translated: CACYGGDTIYF.